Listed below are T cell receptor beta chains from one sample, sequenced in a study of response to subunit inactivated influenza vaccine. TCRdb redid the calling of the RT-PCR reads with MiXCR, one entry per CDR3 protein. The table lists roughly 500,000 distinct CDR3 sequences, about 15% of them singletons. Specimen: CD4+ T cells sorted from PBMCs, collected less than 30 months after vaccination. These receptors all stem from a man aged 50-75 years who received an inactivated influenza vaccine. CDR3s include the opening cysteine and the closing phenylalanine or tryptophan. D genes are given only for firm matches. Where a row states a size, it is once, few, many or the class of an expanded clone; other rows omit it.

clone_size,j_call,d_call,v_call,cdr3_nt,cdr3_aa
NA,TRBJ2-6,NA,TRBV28,TGTGCCAGCAGTTTAGTAGTCGGGCTCTCTGGGGCCAACGTCCTGACTTTC,CASSLVVGLSGANVLTF
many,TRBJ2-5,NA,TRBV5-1,TGCGCCAGCAGCTTGGACACTTACCAAGAGACCCAGTACTTC,CASSLDTYQETQYF
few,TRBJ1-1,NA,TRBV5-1,TGCGCCAGCAGCATAACAGGGCTGAACACTGAAGCTTTCTTT,CASSITGLNTEAFF
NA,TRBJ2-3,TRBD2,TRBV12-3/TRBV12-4,TGTGCCAGCAGTCGATCGGGAGGGCCCTTAGATACGCAGTATTTT,CASSRSGGPLDTQYF
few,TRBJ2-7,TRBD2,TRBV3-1,TGTGCCAGCAGCCTCCAGCGGGGTGTGCAGTACTTC,CASSLQRGVQYF
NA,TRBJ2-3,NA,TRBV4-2,TGTGCCAGCAGCCAAGATGTTGGGACTCCTACCACAGATACGCAGTATTTT,CASSQDVGTPTTDTQYF
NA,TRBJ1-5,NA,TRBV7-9,TGTGCCAGCAGCTTATCACAGGGAAATCAGCCCCAGCATTTT,CASSLSQGNQPQHF
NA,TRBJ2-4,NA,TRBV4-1,TGCGCCAGCAGCCAGACCAACAGCGAAAACATTCAGTACTTC,CASSQTNSENIQYF
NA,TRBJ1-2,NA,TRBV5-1,TGCGCCAGCCGCACCTCATACGAGAATGGCTACACCTTC,CASRTSYENGYTF
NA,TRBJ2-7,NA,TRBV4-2,TGTGCCAGCAGCCACATCGGGAACCCAAACGAGCAGTACTTC,CASSHIGNPNEQYF
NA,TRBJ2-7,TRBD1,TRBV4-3,TGCGCCAGCAGCCAAGCTCCGGGACAGGGACTCTACGAGCAGTACTTC,CASSQAPGQGLYEQYF
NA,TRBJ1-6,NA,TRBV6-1,TGTGCCAGCAGAGAGATGTATAATTCACCCCTCCACTTT,CASREMYNSPLHF
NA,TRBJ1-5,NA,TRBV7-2,TGTGCCAGCAGACTACAAACAGGGCAAGGACAGCCCCAGCATTTT,CASRLQTGQGQPQHF
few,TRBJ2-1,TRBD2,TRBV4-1,TGCGCCAGCAGCTTGGTAGCGGGGCAAACCTACAATGAGCAGTTCTTC,CASSLVAGQTYNEQFF
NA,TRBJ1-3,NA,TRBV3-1,TGTGCCAGCAGCCAAGGGCAGAACTCTGGAAACACCATATATTTT,CASSQGQNSGNTIYF
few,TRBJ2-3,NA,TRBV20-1,TGCAGTGCAGCAACTAAGTCGGGGGAGGATACGCAGTATTTT,CSAATKSGEDTQYF
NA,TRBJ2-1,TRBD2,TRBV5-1,TGCGCCAGCAGCCCCTCCCCTAGCGGGGAAAAGCAGTTCTTC,CASSPSPSGEKQFF
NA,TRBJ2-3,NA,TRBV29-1,TGCAGCGTTGCGGGGGTGGGGGATACGCAGTATTTT,CSVAGVGDTQYF
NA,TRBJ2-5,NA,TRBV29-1,TGCAGCGTTGGCTGGATTGAAGTTAGAGAGACCCAGTACTTC,CSVGWIEVRETQYF
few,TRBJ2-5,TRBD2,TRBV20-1,TGCAGTGCTAGTCTAGCGGGACGACCGGAGACCCAGTACTTC,CSASLAGRPETQYF
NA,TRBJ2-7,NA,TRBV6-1,TGTGCCAGCAGTGAACGGACAGCCCTCTACGAGCAGTACTTC,CASSERTALYEQYF
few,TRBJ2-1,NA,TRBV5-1,TGCGCCAGCAGCCCGGCCATGGGCAATGAGCAGTTCTTC,CASSPAMGNEQFF
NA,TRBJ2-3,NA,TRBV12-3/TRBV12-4,TGTGCCAGCAGTTTCCGAGGGGTGCGGACAGATACGCAGTATTTT,CASSFRGVRTDTQYF
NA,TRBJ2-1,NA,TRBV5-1,TGCGCCAGCAGCTTGGGAAAACAGGGAATTGAGCAGTTCTTC,CASSLGKQGIEQFF
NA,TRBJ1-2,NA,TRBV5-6,TGTGCCAGCAGCTTCAAGCCTGGGTTTGGAGGGGGATATGGCTACACCTTC,CASSFKPGFGGGYGYTF
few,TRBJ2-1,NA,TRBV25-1,TGTGCCAGCAGTCTTCCTAGCTCCTACAATGAGCAGTTCTTC,CASSLPSSYNEQFF
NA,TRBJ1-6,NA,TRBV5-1,TGCGCCAGCAGCTTAAGACTACGTTCAGGCGATTCACCCCTCCACTTT,CASSLRLRSGDSPLHF
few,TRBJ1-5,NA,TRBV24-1,TGTGCCACCAGTGACCATAGGACAGCTCAGCCCCAGCATTTT,CATSDHRTAQPQHF
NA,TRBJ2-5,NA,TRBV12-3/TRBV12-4,TGTGCCAGCACCCAGGGGTTGGAGACCCAGTACTTC,CASTQGLETQYF
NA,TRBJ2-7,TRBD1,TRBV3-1,TGTGCCAGCACCGGCGGACAGGGGAGGGAGCAGTACTTC,CASTGGQGREQYF
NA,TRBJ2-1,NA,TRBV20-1,TGCAGTGCTAGGCCGCCACGGGGGGCAGGGAATGAGCAGTTCTTC,CSARPPRGAGNEQFF
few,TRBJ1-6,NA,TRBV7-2,TGTGCCAGCAGCTTAGCTCCCAGGAATTCACCCCTCCACTTT,CASSLAPRNSPLHF
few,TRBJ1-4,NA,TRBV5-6,TGTGCCAGCAGCTCACGAAGGACAGCCTCTAATGAAAAACTGTTTTTT,CASSSRRTASNEKLFF
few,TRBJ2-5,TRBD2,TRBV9,TGTGCCAGCAGCGTAGGGTGGGAGGGAGGTGAGACCCAGTACTTC,CASSVGWEGGETQYF
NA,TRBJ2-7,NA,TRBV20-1,TGCAGTGCTAGCCCCGGGACCCAGGGCGGTAACGAGCAGTACTTC,CSASPGTQGGNEQYF
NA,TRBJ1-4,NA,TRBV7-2,TGTGCCAGCAGCTTATCCAGGGTTAATGAAAAACTGTTTTTT,CASSLSRVNEKLFF
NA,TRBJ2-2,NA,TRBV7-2,TGTGCCAGCAGCTTAGATTCGGCAACCAACACCGGGGAGCTGTTTTTT,CASSLDSATNTGELFF
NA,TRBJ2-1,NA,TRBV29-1,TGCAGCGTTCAAGCTACGGGTCACCCGGGGAATGAGCAGTTCTTC,CSVQATGHPGNEQFF
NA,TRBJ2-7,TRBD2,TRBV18,TGTGCCAGCTCACCAATTTCCTCGGGGACTACCTACGAGCAGTACTTC,CASSPISSGTTYEQYF